A selection of T cell receptor beta chains follows, all from one sample in a study of PD-L1 blockade in urothelial cancer. Assay used: immunoSEQ multiplex PCR; TCRdb lists only in-frame clones, some missing. The sample has 100,000 to 150,000 clones; more than 70% are singletons. Sequences were derived from PBMCs, sampled around atezolizumab (anti-PD-L1) treatment. All receptors derive from a man between 50 and 59 years old with urothelial cancer. CDR3s include the opening cysteine and the closing phenylalanine or tryptophan. D genes are given only for firm matches. Expanded clones are given a class, and other clones once, few, many or no size at all.

V	J	size	D	CDR3	DNA
TRBV19	TRBJ2-7	NA	TRBD1	CASAPLGQGDYEQYF	TGTGCCAGTGCCCCCCTAGGACAGGGGGATTACGAGCAGTACTTC
TRBV5-1	TRBJ1-2	NA	NA	CASSLNPAGPPSYTF	TGCGCCAGCAGCTTGAACCCGGCAGGGCCGCCCAGCTACACCTTC
TRBV18	TRBJ2-5	NA	TRBD2	CASGERELVETQYF	TGTGCCAGCGGGGAGCGGGAGTTGGTAGAGACCCAGTACTTC
TRBV28	TRBJ1-1	NA	NA	CASFPAGGRDTEAFF	TGTGCCAGCTTCCCCGCAGGAGGGAGGGACACTGAAGCTTTCTTT
TRBV18	TRBJ2-7	NA	TRBD2	CASSPGLALDEQYF	TGTGCCAGCTCACCGGGACTAGCTTTGGACGAGCAGTACTTC
TRBV5-1	TRBJ2-7	NA	TRBD1	CASSLVQGAYEQYF	TGCGCCAGCAGCTTGGTACAGGGGGCCTACGAGCAGTACTTC
TRBV30	TRBJ2-6	NA	NA	CAWSDGDSFFSGANVLTF	TGTGCCTGGAGTGATGGAGACTCATTCTTCTCTGGGGCCAACGTCCTGACTTTC
TRBV5-1	TRBJ1-1	NA	TRBD1	CASGEGAVGETEAFF	TGCGCCAGCGGCGAGGGGGCAGTCGGAGAAACTGAAGCTTTCTTT
TRBV7-2	TRBJ2-2	few	TRBD2	CASSLSGSRYTGELFF	TGTGCCAGCAGCTTAAGCGGGAGCAGATACACCGGGGAGCTGTTTTTT
TRBV18	TRBJ2-7	NA	NA	CASSPFGDSRYEQYF	TGTGCCAGCTCACCTTTCGGGGATTCAAGGTACGAGCAGTACTTC
TRBV6-5	TRBJ2-5	NA	NA	CASSYYPGGEETQYF	TGTGCCAGCAGTTACTACCCCGGAGGGGAAGAGACCCAGTACTTC
TRBV6-5	TRBJ2-2	once	NA	CASRHSNTGELFF	TGTGCCAGCAGACATTCTAACACCGGGGAGCTGTTTTTT
TRBV10-1	TRBJ1-1	NA	NA	CASSDGQNTEAFF	TGCGCCAGCAGTGATGGGCAGAACACTGAAGCTTTCTTT
TRBV28	TRBJ2-3	NA	TRBD1	CATGTGGSTDTQYF	TGTGCCACCGGCACAGGGGGTTCAACAGATACGCAGTATTTT
TRBV9	TRBJ2-5	NA	NA	CASSVVLTGGRETQYF	TGTGCCAGCAGCGTAGTCCTGACAGGAGGACGGGAGACCCAGTACTTC
TRBV7-3	TRBJ2-3	NA	TRBD2	CASSAGGAGTDTQYF	TGTGCCAGCAGCGCCGGGGGGGCGGGTACAGATACGCAGTATTTT